These T cell receptor beta chains were read from a single sample in a study of shared clonotypes between healthy human individuals. Using immunoSEQ multiplex PCR, the repertoire was profiled, and TCRdb retains in-frame clones only, with some absent. The sample holds about 2.1 million clones, roughly 95% seen once. What was sequenced was naive CD8+ T cells from PBMCs. The receptor source for this set is a man between 18 and 35 years old in good health. Some clones in this sample may be carry-over from other donors' samples. Each CDR3 is given with its conserved first and last residue. The D gene is left open where the match is weak.

TRBJ2-3 TRBD1 TRBV6-1 CASSEGPGQVTDTQYF TGTGCCAGCAGTGAAGGGCCGGGACAGGTCACAGATACGCAGTATTTT
TRBJ1-4 - TRBV7-9 CASKSPGGGHNEKLFF TGTGCCAGCAAATCTCCGGGGGGAGGTCATAATGAAAAACTGTTTTTT
TRBJ2-1 - TRBV9 CASSVESAYSYNEQFF TGTGCCAGCAGCGTAGAGAGCGCCTACTCCTACAATGAGCAGTTCTTC
TRBJ2-1 TRBD2 TRBV6-5 CASRRLAGPYNEQFF TGTGCCAGCAGAAGACTAGCGGGACCCTACAATGAGCAGTTCTTC
TRBJ2-1 - TRBV28 CASSPRDSPQVVQFF TGTGCCAGCAGCCCCCGGGACTCGCCTCAGGTGGTGCAGTTCTTC
TRBJ1-2 TRBD1 TRBV7-9 CASSSSGGWNGYTF TGTGCCAGCAGCTCGTCAGGGGGATGGAATGGCTACACCTTC
TRBJ1-5 - TRBV4-1 CASSQDRANQPQHF TGCGCCAGCAGCCAAGACAGGGCTAATCAGCCCCAGCATTTT
TRBJ1-1 - TRBV7-9 CASSPKATVEAFF TGTGCCAGCAGCCCGAAAGCCACCGTTGAAGCTTTCTTT
TRBJ2-3 - TRBV7-9 CASSPDRSDTQYF TGTGCCAGCAGCCCCGACCGGTCAGATACGCAGTATTTT
TRBJ2-3 TRBD2 TRBV25-1 CASSPRLAGAGDTQYF TGTGCCAGCAGTCCACGACTAGCGGGAGCCGGAGATACGCAGTATTTT
TRBJ2-1 - TRBV13 CASSQRGGNEQFF TGTGCCAGCAGCCAACGAGGGGGAAATGAGCAGTTCTTC
TRBJ2-5 TRBD1 TRBV11-2 CASSAGDSWYQETQYF TGTGCCAGCAGCGCCGGGGACAGTTGGTACCAAGAGACCCAGTACTTC
TRBJ2-7 - TRBV27 CASTPFAGYEQYF TGTGCCAGCACTCCTTTCGCAGGCTACGAGCAGTACTTC
TRBJ1-2 - TRBV6-6 CASSYSISQTYGYTF TGTGCCAGCAGTTACTCGATATCCCAGACCTATGGCTACACCTTC
TRBJ1-2 - TRBV9 CASSVGGPYGYTF TGTGCCAGCAGCGTAGGGGGTCCCTATGGCTACACCTTC
TRBJ2-1 - TRBV19 CASTGIYGGTLYNEQFF TGTGCCAGTACTGGGATTTATGGCGGGACTCTTTACAATGAGCAGTTCTTC
TRBJ2-7 TRBD2 TRBV7-2 CASSLGLAGGIPSSYEQYF TGTGCCAGCAGCTTGGGACTAGCGGGAGGGATCCCCAGCTCCTACGAGCAGTACTTC
TRBJ1-3 - TRBV6-1 CASSESVRFAGNTIYF TGTGCCAGCAGTGAAAGTGTCCGCTTTGCTGGAAACACCATATATTTT
TRBJ2-7 - TRBV19 CASSIVVRGYEQYF TGTGCCAGTAGTATAGTGGTGAGGGGCTACGAGCAGTACTTC
TRBJ2-5 - TRBV19 CASSMGRLPQETQYF TGTGCCAGTAGTATGGGCAGACTCCCGCAAGAGACCCAGTACTTC
TRBJ2-1 TRBD2 TRBV5-5 CASSLEASGRPEQFF TGTGCCAGCAGCTTGGAAGCTAGCGGGAGACCAGAGCAGTTCTTC
TRBJ1-2 - TRBV28 CASSPGAPGTF TGTGCCAGCAGTCCCGGGGCGCCAGGCACCTTC